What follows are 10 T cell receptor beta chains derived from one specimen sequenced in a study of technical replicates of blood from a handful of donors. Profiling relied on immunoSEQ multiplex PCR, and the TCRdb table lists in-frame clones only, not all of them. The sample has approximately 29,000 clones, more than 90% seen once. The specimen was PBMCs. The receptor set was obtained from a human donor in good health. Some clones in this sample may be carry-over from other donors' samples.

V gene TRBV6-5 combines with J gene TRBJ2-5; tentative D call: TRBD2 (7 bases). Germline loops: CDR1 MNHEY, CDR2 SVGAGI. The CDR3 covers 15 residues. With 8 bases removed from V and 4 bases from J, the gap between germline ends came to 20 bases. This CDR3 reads CASRGAGAPRETQYF. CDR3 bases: TGTGCCAGCCGTGGGGCGGGGGCCCCCCGAGAGACCCAGTACTTC.

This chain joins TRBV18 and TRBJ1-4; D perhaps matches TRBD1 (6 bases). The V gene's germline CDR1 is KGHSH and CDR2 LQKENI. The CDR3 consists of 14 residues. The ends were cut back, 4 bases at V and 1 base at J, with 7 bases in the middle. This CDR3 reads CASSRGGTNEKLFF. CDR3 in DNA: TGTGCCAGCTCACGAGGGGGAACTAATGAAAAACTGTTTTTT.

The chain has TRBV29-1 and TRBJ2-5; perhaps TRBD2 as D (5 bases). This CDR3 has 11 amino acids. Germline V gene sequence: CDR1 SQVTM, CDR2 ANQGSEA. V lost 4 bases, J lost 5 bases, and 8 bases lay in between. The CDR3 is CSVGRSETQYF. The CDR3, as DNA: TGCAGCGTTGGGAGGTCCGAGACCCAGTACTTC.

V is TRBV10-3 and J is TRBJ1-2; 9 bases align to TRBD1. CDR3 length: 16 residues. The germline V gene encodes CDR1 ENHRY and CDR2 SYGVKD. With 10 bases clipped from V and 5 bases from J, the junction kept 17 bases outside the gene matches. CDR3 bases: TGTGCCACCGCCCTCTCCGGGACAGGGTTCGGTTATGGCTACACCTTC. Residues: CATALSGTGFGYGYTF.

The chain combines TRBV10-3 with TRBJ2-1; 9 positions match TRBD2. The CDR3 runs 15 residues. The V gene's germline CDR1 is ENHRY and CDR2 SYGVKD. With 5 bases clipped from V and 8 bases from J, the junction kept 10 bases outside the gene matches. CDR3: CAISLAGTPGDEQFF. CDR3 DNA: TGTGCCATCAGTCTAGCGGGGACGCCCGGAGATGAGCAGTTCTTC.

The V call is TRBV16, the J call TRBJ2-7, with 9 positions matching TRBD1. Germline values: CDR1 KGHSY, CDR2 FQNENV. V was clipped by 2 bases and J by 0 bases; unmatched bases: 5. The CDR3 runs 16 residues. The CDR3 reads CASSQLDRGSSYEQYF. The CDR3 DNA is TGTGCCAGCAGCCAACTGGACAGGGGAAGCTCCTACGAGCAGTACTTC.

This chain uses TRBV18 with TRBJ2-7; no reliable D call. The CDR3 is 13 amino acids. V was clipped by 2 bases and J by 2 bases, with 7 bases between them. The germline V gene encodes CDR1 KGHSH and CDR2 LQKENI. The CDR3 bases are TGTGCCAGCTCACCAATTGGCCCCTACGAGCAGTACTTC. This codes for CASSPIGPYEQYF.

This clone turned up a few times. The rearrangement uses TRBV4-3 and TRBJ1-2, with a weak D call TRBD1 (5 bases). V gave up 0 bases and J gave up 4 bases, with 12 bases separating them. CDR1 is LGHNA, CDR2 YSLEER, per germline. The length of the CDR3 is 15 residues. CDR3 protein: CASSQDHQGLYGYTF. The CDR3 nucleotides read TGCGCCAGCAGCCAAGATCATCAGGGCCTCTATGGCTACACCTTC.

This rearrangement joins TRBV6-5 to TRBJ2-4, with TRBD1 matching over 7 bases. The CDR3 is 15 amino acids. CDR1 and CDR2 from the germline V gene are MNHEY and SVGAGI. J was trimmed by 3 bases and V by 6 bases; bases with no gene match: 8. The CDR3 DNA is TGTGCCAGCAGCCCCGGGACAGCAGGCAAAAACATTCAGTACTTC. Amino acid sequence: CASSPGTAGKNIQYF.

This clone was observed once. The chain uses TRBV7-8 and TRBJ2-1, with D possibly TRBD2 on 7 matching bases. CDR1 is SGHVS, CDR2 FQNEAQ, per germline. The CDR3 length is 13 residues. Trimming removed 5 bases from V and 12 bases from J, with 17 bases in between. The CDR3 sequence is CASSPEGGATQFF. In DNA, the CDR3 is TGTGCCAGCAGCCCGGAGGGGGGGGCGACGCAGTTCTTC.